This T cell receptor (beta chain) was sequenced in a study of T cells in Graves' hyperthyroidism and ophthalmopathy. The CDR3 runs 17 residues. Germline CDR1 MDHEN, CDR2 SYDVKM. Trimming cost V 2 bases and J 0 bases; bases outside gene matches: 10. The TCR beta CDR3 regions underwent amplification using RNA transcripts as the source. The HTBI primer set was used in a first-round RT-PCR of the TCR CDR3. From the multiplex PCR reads, TCRdb called clonotypes with MiXCR, one entry per CDR3 protein. The sample holds 450,000 to 600,000 distinct CDR3 sequences, around 13% seen once. Graves' hyperthyroidism was deemed stable absent ophthalmopathy progression within 18 months. This clonotype was detected ten times or more. Antigen: not known. Whole-study results and caveats: Among thyroid clonotypes expanded above 0.001, most also appeared in blood.

The receptor's source is a woman aged 40-49 years with Graves' hyperthyroidism. The material sequenced was blood. The chain has TRBV28 and TRBJ2-7; 7 bases match TRBD1. CDR3 sequence: CASSLTGVDAISYEQYF. In nucleotides, the CDR3 is TGTGCCAGCAGTTTAACAGGGGTTGACGCCATCTCCTACGAGCAGTACTTC.